The present T cell receptor (beta chain) was sequenced within a study of blood T cell repertoires in COVID-19. Study context: COVID-19 samples, acute and convalescent, were from the United States, Italy and Spain. Sources were T cells, B-cell-depleted T cells, or PBMCs; the material itself was cDNA or gDNA.

CDR1 is MDHEN, CDR2 SYDVKM, per germline. V lost 5 bases, J lost 8 bases, and 7 bases stayed unmatched. The CDR3 extends over 14 amino acids. Per the original methods: Reference gene primer amplification gave nucleated cell count estimates. TCRdb keeps only in-frame clones here, not all; method: immunoSEQ multiplex PCR. The D gene and trimming were derived from the DNA, and the V and J assignments and clone size from that table. The table records approximately 200,000 clones, around 85% of them present only once. This TCR came from a human donor with active or convalescent COVID-19. The donor label of this sample is uncertain. The J gene is TRBJ1-4, the V gene TRBV28; 8 positions agree with TRBD1. Material for sequencing was peripheral blood. The CDR3 DNA follows: TGTGCCAGCAGTGGGACAGGCGGTTTGGAAAAACTGTTTTTT. It yields the protein CASSGTGGLEKLFF.